These 13 T cell receptor beta chains share one sample of origin, sequenced in a study of shared clonotypes between healthy human individuals. The protocol was immunoSEQ multiplex PCR, while the TCRdb copy is restricted to in-frame clones and leaves out a portion. The data hold some 690,000 clones, with about 90% observed a single time. The specimen was memory CD8+ T cells from PBMCs. Subset described: CD45RO+ cells pooled with CCR7-negative TemRA cells. The receptors shown here come from a young man in good health. Some clones in this sample may be carry-over from other donors' samples.

The table lists this clone with a count of one. The chain uses TRBV7-2 and TRBJ1-2; D perhaps matches TRBD1 (5 bases). Germline CDR1 and CDR2: SGHTA and FQGNSA. V was pared by 5 bases and J by 2 bases, with 12 bases between. There are 14 residues in the CDR3. As DNA, the CDR3 is TGTGCCAGCAGCGGCCGGGACGGGAACTATGGCTACACCTTC. Its protein is CASSGRDGNYGYTF.

The gene calls are TRBV28 and TRBJ2-1; D may match TRBD1 or TRBD2 (6 bases each). This CDR3 comprises 19 residues. CDR1 is MDHEN, CDR2 SYDVKM, per germline. V was shortened by 3 bases and J by 0 bases, with 21 bases between the two germline ends. The DNA for the CDR3 is TGTGCCAGCAGTTTCGACAGGAACCCTCGGGGGATCTCCTACAATGAGCAGTTCTTC. Translating gives CASSFDRNPRGISYNEQFF.

The rearrangement uses TRBV28 and TRBJ2-7; D remains unclear. V lost 5 bases, J lost 5 bases, and 19 bases lay in between. This CDR3 has 15 residues. Germline CDR1 and CDR2: MDHEN and SYDVKM. CDR3 in DNA: TGTGCCAGCAGTCCCCTGGAAGGCAGGTGGGACGAGCAGTACTTC. Protein product: CASSPLEGRWDEQYF.

This chain connects TRBV6-6 to TRBJ2-7; D may be TRBD2 (6 bases). Trimming left V 3 bases short and J 2 bases short, with 11 bases between. This CDR3 region has 14 residues. Germline V lookup: CDR1 MNHNY, CDR2 SVGAGI (reference sequence). This CDR3 is CASSYAGGAYEQYF. The CDR3 DNA sequence: TGTGCCAGCAGTTATGCCGGGGGTGCCTACGAGCAGTACTTC.

The chain links TRBV15 to TRBJ1-1, with D possibly being TRBD1 (5 bases). This CDR3 has 14 amino acids. V was trimmed by 1 base and J by 4 bases, leaving 10 bases between them. The V gene's germline CDR1 is LNHNV and CDR2 YYDKDF (reference sequence). The CDR3 here is CATSRARGTTEAFF. CDR3 DNA: TGTGCCACCAGCAGAGCACGGGGGACCACTGAAGCTTTCTTT.

This rearrangement joins TRBV5-8 to TRBJ2-7; TRBD2 matches at 12 bases. The CDR3 has 17 amino acids. V lost 0 bases, J lost 4 bases, and 8 bases stayed unmatched. CDR1 and CDR2 (germline): SGHTS, YDEGEE. CDR3 in DNA: TGTGCCAGCAGCTTGGCCCGGTGGACTAGCGGGATTTACGAGCAGTACTTC. Translated, it gives CASSLARWTSGIYEQYF.

This sequence joins TRBV6-6 and TRBJ2-7; perhaps TRBD2 as D (5 bases). CDR3 length equals 15 residues. Deletions cut 6 bases from V and 4 bases from J, with 19 bases between. CDR1 is MNHNY, CDR2 SVGAGI, per germline (reference sequence). CDR3 coding DNA: TGTGCCAGCAGCTCCGGACTTCCTATTCATTACGAGCAGTACTTC. Residues: CASSSGLPIHYEQYF.

DNA for the CDR3: TGTGCCAGCAGCTTGGGCAGCCTCAACACTGAAGCTTTCTTT. Translation: CASSLGSLNTEAFF. The V call is TRBV5-8, the J call TRBJ1-1; D not certain. Trimming removed 0 bases from V and 2 bases from J, with 8 bases in between. The length of the CDR3 is 14 residues. Germline V CDR1 and CDR2: SGHTS, YDEGEE.

The chain is built from TRBV4-3 and TRBJ2-7; the D gene is possibly TRBD2 (7 bases). In germline, CDR1 is LGHNA, CDR2 YSLEER. The ends were cut back, 4 bases at V and 2 bases at J, with 15 bases in the middle. The CDR3 length is 15 residues. CDR3 sequence reads: CASSRLSGGTYEQYF. DNA of the CDR3: TGCGCCAGCAGCCGCCTCTCGGGGGGCACCTACGAGCAGTACTTC.

In this sample, this clone turned up many times. Other nucleotide sequences from this sample produce the same CDR3. The CDR3 region is CASSSQGARHYGYTF. CDR3 nucleotides: TGTGCCAGCAGCTCCCAGGGGGCGCGGCACTATGGCTACACCTTC. The rearrangement links TRBV13 to TRBJ1-2; 8 bases agree with TRBD1. CDR1 and CDR2 (germline): PRHDT, FYEKMQ (reference sequence). Trimming at V came to 4 bases and at J to 3 bases, leaving 7 bases not matched to a gene. This CDR3 has 15 amino acids.

This clone was seen only a few times. The J gene is TRBJ1-5, the V gene TRBV4-1; no clear D gene. Trimming shortened V by 2 bases and J by 6 bases, and 5 bases separated the two germline ends. Looked up from germline, CDR1 is MGHRA and CDR2 is YSYEKL. The CDR3 loop spans 12 amino acids. This chain's CDR3 is CASSQIGQPQHF. In DNA, the CDR3 is TGCGCCAGCAGCCAAATCGGTCAGCCCCAGCATTTT.

In its sample, this clone was seen once. The chain joins TRBV9 to TRBJ2-1, with D perhaps matching TRBD2 (6 bases). V dropped 4 bases and J dropped 2 bases, with 19 bases sitting between them. This CDR3 spans 17 amino acids. Germline CDR1 reads SGDLS; CDR2 reads YYNGEE. The DNA of the CDR3 is TGTGCCAGCAGCCCACATTGGGGGGATGTCGCCTACAATGAGCAGTTCTTC. Protein: CASSPHWGDVAYNEQFF.

Here the CDR3 reads CATARDRDRVGYGYTF. The CDR3 DNA sequence: TGTGCCACCGCACGTGACCGGGACAGGGTGGGCTATGGCTACACCTTC. The gene calls are TRBV6-6 and TRBJ1-2; TRBD1 matches at 9 bases. The CDR3 has 16 residues. The germline V gene encodes CDR1 MNHNY and CDR2 SVGAGI (reference sequence). The V and J ends lost 10 bases and 4 bases, in that order; junction bases with no gene match: 16.